Described below is a single T cell receptor beta chain sequence and its context. Its antigen is unknown. No much larger clone exists at a distance of one base, and base qualities are not known. Receptor amplification or capture employed 5' RACE. The run used an Illumina HiSeq 2000. Template switching added a universal primer binding site, and the final cDNA carried a unique molecular identifier that allowed TCR cDNA molecules to be counted accurately. Specific primers in the conserved constant-segment region were used to synthesize first-strand cDNA for the TCR alpha and beta chains. Each cDNA library was double barcoded, with a SMART-Mk sample barcode plus Illumina barcodes, to control for contamination. TruSeq adapter sequences along with Illumina sample barcodes were introduced in two successive PCR steps. The Illumina HiSeq platform was used with custom primers to sequence TCR alpha and beta cDNA libraries. The original methods were these. Raw reads were processed with MiGEC to extract unique molecular identifiers, and MiXCR was used to determine CDR3 positions. For each individual, recombination models were inferred using an EM algorithm with the repgenHMM and IGoR tools. The tcR package in R was used for shared clonotype analysis, with sharing normalized by the product of cloneset sizes. Out-of-frame nonproductive sequences were analyzed to study raw recombination free of thymic and clonal selection effects. TCRdb reworked the public reads: Q25 trimming with fastp, MiXCR clone assembly, productive beta chains retained. Each record represents a unique CDR3 protein, reported with the most common genes and DNA among its rows. The V and J calls reflect TCRdb's pipeline rather than the authors' work. Recorded for this sample are around 250,000 distinct CDR3 sequences; over 9.5% of them occurred a single time. The ten biggest clones cover about 4.1% of the sample.

This sample is drawn from a study of identical twins (TCRdb year 2016). Notes on the research overall: To test whether fetal clonotypes persist, this study deep-sequenced TCR alpha and beta repertoires from monozygotic twins, from unrelated adults of various ages, and from cord blood. To rule out contamination, replicate twin experiments were performed at different times with different library preparation protocols.

Broader findings and caveats from the paper: Invariant T cells such as MAIT and iNKT could partly confound zero-insertion analyses, though diverse VJ usage argued against this for most clonotypes. Abundant cord blood beta clonotypes had fewer insertions, young adult naive repertoires showed a similar but weaker trend, and memory repertoires showed no such trend. Compared with coincidental sharing between unrelated individuals, an excess of low generation-probability sequences was observed among out-of-frame TCR alpha sequences shared between twins. In beta out-of-frame sequences, excess twin sharing was weaker, because having fewer shared sequences lowered the signal-to-noise ratio. Out-of-frame TCR alpha sharing in monozygotic twins was systematically underestimated by recombination models, whereas sharing between unrelated individuals was in agreement with the recombination models. Because the same donors could not be followed over many years, the conclusions depended on cross-sectional statistical analysis.

Via the germline V gene, CDR1 is MNHEY and CDR2 SVGEGT. Trimming leaves V shorter by 5 bases and J shorter by 12 bases, with the junction holding 9 bases beyond the gene matches. The CDR3 covers 15 residues, taking in both the cysteine and the phenylalanine. The retained sequence is limited to the CDR3, 45 bases, with the frame set at the first base. Every donor was a healthy Caucasian. The twin cohort comprised three pairs of female monozygotic twins, all aged roughly 18 to 30 years. Miltenyi CD45RO+ enrichment and human naive T-cell isolation kits were used to isolate memory (CD45RO+) and naive T cells from PBMC. These data were likewise used in another study, on yellow fever vaccine responses in identical twins. Per the second study: The authors reported that the T cell response to vaccination in identical twins appeared partly convergent and partly personalized. The study precisely tracked vaccine-responding T cell clones in identical twins.

Sequencing was carried out using memory (CD45RO+) T cells sorted from blood. In light of the paper, this sample's cell subset or site label describes: CD45RO+ enriched T cells. In this chain, TRBV6-2 or TRBV6-3 is recombined with TRBJ2-1, and 14 junctional nucleotides match TRBD2. This sequence originates from a woman aged 18-29 years in good health. For the CDR3, the sequence is CASSGGLAGGNGQFF. DNA sequence: TGTGCCAGCAGTGGCGGACTAGCGGGAGGTAACGGGCAGTTCTTC.